The entry that follows covers one T cell receptor beta chain sequence. Naive CD8 populations comprised CD45RO-negative cells positively selected for CCR7, excluding terminally differentiated effector memory CD45RA+ cells. Germline CDR1 GTSNPN, CDR2 SVGIG (reference sequence). This CDR3 has 13 amino acids. V was clipped by 1 base and J by 5 bases; unmatched bases: 5. Some clones are missing from TCRdb's copy, which holds only in-frame ones; the method was immunoSEQ multiplex PCR. The table has about 2.1 million clones, around 93% seen once. This sample was included in a study of shared clonotypes between healthy human individuals.

Sequences were obtained from naive CD8+ T cells from PBMCs. The TCR comes from a man between 18 and 35 years old in good health. Some clones in this sample may be carry-over from other donors' samples. The rearrangement links TRBV30 to TRBJ2-7; 7 nucleotides line up with TRBD1. CDR3 nucleotides: TGTGCCTGGAGTGGGACAGGCCGCGACGAGCAGTACTTC. This sequence encodes CAWSGTGRDEQYF. Full variable domain (rest looked up from reference TRBV30 and TRBJ2-7): SQTIHQWPATLVQPVGSPLSLECTVEGTSNPNLYWYRQAAGRGLQLLFYSVGIGQISSEVPQNLSASRPQDRQFILSSKKLLLSDSGFYLCAWSGTGRDEQYFGPGTRLTVT.